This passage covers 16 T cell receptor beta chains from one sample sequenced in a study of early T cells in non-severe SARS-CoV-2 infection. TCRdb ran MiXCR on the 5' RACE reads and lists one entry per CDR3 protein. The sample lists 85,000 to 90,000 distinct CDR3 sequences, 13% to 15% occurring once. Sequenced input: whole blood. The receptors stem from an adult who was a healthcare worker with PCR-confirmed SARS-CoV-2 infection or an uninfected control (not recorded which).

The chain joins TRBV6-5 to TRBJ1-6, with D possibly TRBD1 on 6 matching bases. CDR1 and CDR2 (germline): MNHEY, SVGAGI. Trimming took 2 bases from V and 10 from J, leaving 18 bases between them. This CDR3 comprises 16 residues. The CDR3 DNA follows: TGTGCCAGCAGTTACACTTCACAGGGAAACAAATCACCCCTCCACTTT. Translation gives CASSYTSQGNKSPLHF.

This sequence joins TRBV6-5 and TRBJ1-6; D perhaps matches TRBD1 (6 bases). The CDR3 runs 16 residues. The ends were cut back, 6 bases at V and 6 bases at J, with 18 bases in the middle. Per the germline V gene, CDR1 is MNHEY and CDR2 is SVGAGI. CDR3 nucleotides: TGTGCCAGCAGCCCATGGACAGCCCTTCCTAATTCACCCCTCCACTTT. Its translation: CASSPWTALPNSPLHF.

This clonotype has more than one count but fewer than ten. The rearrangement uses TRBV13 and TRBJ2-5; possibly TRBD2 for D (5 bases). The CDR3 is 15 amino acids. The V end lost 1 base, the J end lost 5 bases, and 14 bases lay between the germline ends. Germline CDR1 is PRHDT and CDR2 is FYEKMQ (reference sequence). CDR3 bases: TGTGCCAGCAGCTTAGACGGCCCGAGCGGCGAGACCCAGTACTTC. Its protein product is CASSLDGPSGETQYF.

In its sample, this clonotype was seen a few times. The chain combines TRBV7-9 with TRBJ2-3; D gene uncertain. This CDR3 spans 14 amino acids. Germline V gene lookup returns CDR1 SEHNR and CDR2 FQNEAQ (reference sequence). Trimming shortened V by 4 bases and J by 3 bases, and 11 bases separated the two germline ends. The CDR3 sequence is CASSSARATDTQYF. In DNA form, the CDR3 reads TGTGCCAGCAGCTCCGCGCGAGCAACAGATACGCAGTATTTT.

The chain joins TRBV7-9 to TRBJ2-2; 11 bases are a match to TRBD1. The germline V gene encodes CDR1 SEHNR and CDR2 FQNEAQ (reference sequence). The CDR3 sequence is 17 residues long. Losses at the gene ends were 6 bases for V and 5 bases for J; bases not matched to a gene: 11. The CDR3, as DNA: TGTGCCAGCAGTTTCCTCCCGGGACAGGGGGTAACCGGGGAGCTGTTTTTT. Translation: CASSFLPGQGVTGELFF. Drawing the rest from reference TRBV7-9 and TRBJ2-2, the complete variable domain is DTGVSQNPRHKITKRGQNVTFRCDPISEHNRLYWYRQTLGQGPEFLTYFQNEAQLEKSRLLSDRFSAERPKGSFSTLEIQRTEQGDSAMYLCASSFLPGQGVTGELFFGEGSRLTVL.

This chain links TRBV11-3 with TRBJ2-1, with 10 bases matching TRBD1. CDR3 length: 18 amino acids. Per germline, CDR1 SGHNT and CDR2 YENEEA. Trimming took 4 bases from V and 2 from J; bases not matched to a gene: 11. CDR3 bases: TGTGCCAGCAGCTACGACCTTGGGGACAGGGGTACCTACAATGAGCAGTTCTTC. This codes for CASSYDLGDRGTYNEQFF.

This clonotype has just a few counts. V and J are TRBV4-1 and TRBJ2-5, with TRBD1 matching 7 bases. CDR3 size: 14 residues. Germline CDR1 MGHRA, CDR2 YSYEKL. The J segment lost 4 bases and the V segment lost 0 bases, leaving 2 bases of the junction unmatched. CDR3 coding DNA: TGCGCCAGCAGCCAAGATAGGGGGCGAGAGACCCAGTACTTC. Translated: CASSQDRGRETQYF.

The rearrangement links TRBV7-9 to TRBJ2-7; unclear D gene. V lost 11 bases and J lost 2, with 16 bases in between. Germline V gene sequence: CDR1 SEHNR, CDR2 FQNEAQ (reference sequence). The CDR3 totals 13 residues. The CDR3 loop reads CASSGRPTYEQYF. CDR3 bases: TGTGCCTCCTCTGGACGCCCCACCTACGAGCAGTACTTC.

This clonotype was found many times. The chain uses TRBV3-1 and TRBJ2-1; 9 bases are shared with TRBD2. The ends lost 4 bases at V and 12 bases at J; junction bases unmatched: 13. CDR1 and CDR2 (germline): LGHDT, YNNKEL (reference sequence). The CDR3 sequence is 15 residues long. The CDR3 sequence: CASSPAGGPVLGQFF. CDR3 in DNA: TGTGCCAGCAGCCCGGCGGGAGGGCCGGTTTTGGGGCAGTTCTTC.

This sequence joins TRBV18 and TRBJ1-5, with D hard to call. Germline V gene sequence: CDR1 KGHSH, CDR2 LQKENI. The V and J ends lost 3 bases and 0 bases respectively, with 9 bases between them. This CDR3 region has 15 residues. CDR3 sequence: CASSPYPVSNQPQHF. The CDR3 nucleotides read TGTGCCAGCTCACCCTACCCAGTTAGCAATCAGCCCCAGCATTTT.

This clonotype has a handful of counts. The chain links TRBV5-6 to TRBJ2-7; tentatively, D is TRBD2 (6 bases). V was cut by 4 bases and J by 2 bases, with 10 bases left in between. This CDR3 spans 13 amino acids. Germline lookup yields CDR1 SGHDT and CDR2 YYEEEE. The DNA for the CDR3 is TGTGCCAGCAGCCCTGGAGGGGCCTACGAGCAGTACTTC. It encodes CASSPGGAYEQYF.

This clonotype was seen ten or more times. CDR3 loop: CASSSNTEAFF. The CDR3 nucleotides are TGTGCCAGCAGCTCCAACACTGAAGCTTTCTTT. The rearrangement joins TRBV7-9 to TRBJ1-1; D unclear. CDR3 length: 11 amino acids. The germline V and J ends were trimmed by 4 bases and 2 bases, with 2 bases remaining between them. Per the germline V gene, CDR1 is SEHNR and CDR2 is FQNEAQ (reference sequence).

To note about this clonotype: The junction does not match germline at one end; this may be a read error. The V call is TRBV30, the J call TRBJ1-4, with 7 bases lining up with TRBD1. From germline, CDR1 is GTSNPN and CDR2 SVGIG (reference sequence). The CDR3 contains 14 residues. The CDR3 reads CAWGVRGGGEKLFF. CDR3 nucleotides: TGTGCCTGGGGTGTTCGAGGAGGGGGCGAAAAACTGTTTTTT. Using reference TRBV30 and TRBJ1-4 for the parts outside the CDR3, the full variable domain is SQTIHQWPATLVQPVGSPLSLECTVEGTSNPNLYWYRQAAGRGLQLLFYSVGIGQISSEVPQNLSASRPQDRQFILSSKKLLLSDSGFYLCAWGVRGGGEKLFFGSGTQLSVL.

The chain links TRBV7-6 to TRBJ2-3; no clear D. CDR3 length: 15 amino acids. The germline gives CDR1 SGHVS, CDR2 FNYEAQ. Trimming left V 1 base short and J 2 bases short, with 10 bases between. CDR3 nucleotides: TGTGCCAGCAGCTTAGATAGCAGAAACACAGATACGCAGTATTTT. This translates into CASSLDSRNTDTQYF.

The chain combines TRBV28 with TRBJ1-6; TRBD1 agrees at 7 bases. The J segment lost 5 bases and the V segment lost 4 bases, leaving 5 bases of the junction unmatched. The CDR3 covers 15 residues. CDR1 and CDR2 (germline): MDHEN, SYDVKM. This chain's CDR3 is CASSWDSRNNSPLHF. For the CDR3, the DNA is TGTGCCAGCAGTTGGGACAGCCGAAATAATTCACCCCTCCACTTT.

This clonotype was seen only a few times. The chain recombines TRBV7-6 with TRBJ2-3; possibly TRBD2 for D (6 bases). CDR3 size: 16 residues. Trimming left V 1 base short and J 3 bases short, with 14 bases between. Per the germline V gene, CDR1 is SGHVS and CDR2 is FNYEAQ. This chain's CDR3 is CASSLVAGWETDTQYF. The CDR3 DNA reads TGTGCCAGCAGCTTAGTGGCGGGATGGGAGACAGATACGCAGTATTTT.